The 26 T cell receptor beta chains below come from one sample, sequenced in a study of T cell responses to AZD1222 COVID-19 vaccine. Repertoires were generated with immunoSEQ multiplex PCR, while TCRdb's copy carries only in-frame clones and drops some. The sample has approximately 130,000 clones, roughly 93% seen once. Sequencing was performed on peripheral blood, taken on day 0 of AZD1222 vaccination. The receptors stem from an adult in good health.

The chain joins TRBV7-9 to TRBJ2-1; no clear D gene. The CDR3 has 14 residues. Germline CDR1 reads SEHNR; CDR2 reads FQNEAQ (reference sequence). V was trimmed by 2 bases and J by 5 bases, leaving 10 bases between them. CDR3 nucleotides: TGTGCCAGCAGCTTAATGACGGATAACAATGAGCAGTTCTTC. Amino acid sequence: CASSLMTDNNEQFF. The variable domain in full, with the rest retrieved from reference TRBV7-9 and TRBJ2-1, is DTGVSQNPRHKITKRGQNVTFRCDPISEHNRLYWYRQTLGQGPEFLTYFQNEAQLEKSRLLSDRFSAERPKGSFSTLEIQRTEQGDSAMYLCASSLMTDNNEQFFGPGTRLTVL.

The chain carries TRBV28 and TRBJ2-2; 8 bases are shared with TRBD2. Germline V gene sequence: CDR1 MDHEN, CDR2 SYDVKM. The CDR3 sequence is 16 residues long. V was clipped by 11 bases and J by 7 bases; unmatched bases: 18. The CDR3 reads CAAGIGGSGKDGELFF. CDR3 DNA: TGTGCCGCCGGGATCGGTGGTAGCGGGAAAGACGGGGAGCTGTTTTTT.

This chain links TRBV5-1 with TRBJ1-2, with D possibly being TRBD1 (5 bases). Germline V gene lookup returns CDR1 SGHRS and CDR2 YFSETQ. V was shortened by 3 bases and J by 3 bases, with 9 bases between the two germline ends. CDR3 size: 13 residues. CDR3 in amino acids: CASSWDLDYGYTF. CDR3 in DNA: TGCGCCAGCAGCTGGGACTTAGACTATGGCTACACCTTC. The full variable domain, rest sourced from reference TRBV5-1 and TRBJ1-2, is KAGVTQTPRYLIKTRGQQVTLSCSPISGHRSVSWYQQTPGQGLQFLFEYFSETQRNKGNFPGRFSGRQFSNSRSEMNVSTLELGDSALYLCASSWDLDYGYTFGSGTRLTVV.

The chain links TRBV28 to TRBJ1-5; D is unresolved. The length of the CDR3 is 16 residues. V lost 2 bases to trimming and J lost 0 bases, with 11 bases between them. Germline assignment: CDR1 MDHEN and CDR2 SYDVKM. CDR3 DNA: TGTGCCAGCAGTTTACAACAGTCCTATAGCAATCAGCCCCAGCATTTT. This gives the protein CASSLQQSYSNQPQHF.

V usage is TRBV11-2 and J usage is TRBJ2-1; maybe TRBD1 (5 bases). Germline V CDR1 and CDR2: SGHAT, FQNNGV. This CDR3 contains 15 residues. The V end lost 4 bases, the J end lost 4 bases, and 14 bases lay between the germline ends. CDR3 sequence reads: CASSSQGEIYNEQFF. The CDR3 DNA reads TGTGCCAGCAGCTCGCAGGGTGAAATTTACAATGAGCAGTTCTTC.

This rearrangement joins TRBV19 to TRBJ1-5; D is unclear. Per germline, CDR1 LNHDA and CDR2 SQIVND (reference sequence). The CDR3 sequence is 17 residues long. V dropped 6 bases and J dropped 4 bases, with 22 bases sitting between them. The CDR3, as DNA: TGTGCCAGTAGCCAACTGGGCTGGGGTGCGGATAATCAGCCCCAGCATTTT. Protein sequence: CASSQLGWGADNQPQHF.

This chain links TRBV11-3 with TRBJ1-3; D remains unclear. Germline CDR1 and CDR2: SGHNT and YENEEA. Trimming shortened V by 2 bases and J by 0 bases, and 5 bases separated the two germline ends. This CDR3 has 14 residues. The CDR3 loop is CASSLQSSGNTIYF. CDR3 DNA: TGTGCCAGCAGCTTACAGAGCTCTGGAAACACCATATATTTT.

Concerning this clone itself: The identical CDR3 is also encoded by other nucleotide sequences in the sample. V and J are TRBV28 and TRBJ1-2; D uncertain. V lost 3 bases, J lost 1 base, and 3 bases lay in between. The CDR3 runs to 12 residues. Germline V gives CDR1 MDHEN, CDR2 SYDVKM. This CDR3 is CASSLSNYGYTF. DNA of the CDR3: TGTGCCAGCAGTTTGAGTAACTATGGCTACACCTTC.

The CDR3 nucleotides read TGCAGTGCTATGACGGATACGCAGTATTTT. Translation: CSAMTDTQYF. V usage is TRBV20-1 and J usage is TRBJ2-3; D remains ambiguous. The germline V gene has CDR1 DFQATT and CDR2 SNEGSKA (reference sequence). The germline V and J ends were trimmed by 4 bases and 6 bases, with 5 bases remaining between them. This CDR3 region has 10 residues.

The genes are TRBV3-1 (or the pseudogene TRBV3-2) and TRBJ1-4; D is possibly TRBD1 (5 bases). Trimming took off 1 base at V and 4 bases at J, with 10 bases between the two ends. Germline V gives CDR1 LGHDT, CDR2 YNNKEL (reference sequence). The CDR3 sequence is 15 residues long. Here the CDR3 reads CASSQAGRVNEKLFF. DNA of the CDR3: TGTGCCAGCAGCCAAGCGGGGCGCGTTAATGAAAAACTGTTTTTT.

The CDR3 DNA sequence: TGTGCCAGCTCACCAGGGCCGAGTTTTAATGAAAAACTGTTTTTT. This translates into CASSPGPSFNEKLFF. The rearrangement uses TRBV18 and TRBJ1-4; D gene ambiguous. CDR3 length: 15 residues. V lost 2 bases, J lost 4 bases, and 11 bases lay in between. Germline V gives CDR1 KGHSH, CDR2 LQKENI.

In its sample, this clone was seen once. The V call is TRBV5-1, the J call TRBJ1-5, with unresolved D. The CDR3 has 15 amino acids. V lost 1 base and J lost 4, with 12 bases in between. CDR1 and CDR2 from the germline V gene are SGHRS and YFSETQ. The CDR3: CASSLLGGENQPQHF. The CDR3 DNA sequence: TGCGCCAGCAGCTTGTTGGGTGGTGAGAATCAGCCCCAGCATTTT.

The rearrangement links TRBV4-3 to TRBJ1-1; 7 bases match TRBD1. The CDR3 runs 15 residues. CDR1 LGHNA and CDR2 YSLEER come from the germline V gene. After removal of 1 base from V and 1 base from J, the junction contained 3 bases not matched to a gene. CDR3 nucleotide sequence: TGCGCCAGCAGCCAAGGCTACAGGGGGAACACTGAAGCTTTCTTT. Its translation is CASSQGYRGNTEAFF.

The sample holds one count of this clone. The rearrangement links TRBV28 to TRBJ2-7, with D maybe TRBD1 (6 bases). This CDR3 spans 14 amino acids. Trimming took 3 bases from V and 6 from J, leaving 15 bases between them. Looked up from germline, CDR1 is MDHEN and CDR2 is SYDVKM. The CDR3 here is CASSLAGVYSEQYF. The CDR3 DNA is TGTGCCAGCAGTTTGGCAGGGGTTTATTCCGAGCAGTACTTC.

The V call is TRBV4-1, the J call TRBJ2-5; 8 bases are a match to TRBD2. The germline V gene encodes CDR1 MGHRA and CDR2 YSYEKL. The CDR3 contains 16 residues. The trim removed 2 bases at V and 1 base at J, leaving 6 bases unmatched. The CDR3 DNA reads TGCGCCAGCAGCCAATTAAAAGGGACTAGCCAAGAGACCCAGTACTTC. It codes for CASSQLKGTSQETQYF.

This chain links TRBV30 with TRBJ1-1; no clear D. Between the trimmed V and J ends, which lost 5 bases and 1 base, there was a span of 17 bases. CDR1 is GTSNPN and CDR2 is SVGIG in the germline V gene (reference sequence). The CDR3 extends over 15 amino acids. The CDR3 nucleotides are TGTGCCTGGTCTGCCGCTCCGATCCGGAACACTGAAGCTTTCTTT. This codes for CAWSAAPIRNTEAFF. Together with reference TRBV30 and TRBJ1-1, the CDR3 gives the full variable domain: SQTIHQWPATLVQPVGSPLSLECTVEGTSNPNLYWYRQAAGRGLQLLFYSVGIGQISSEVPQNLSASRPQDRQFILSSKKLLLSDSGFYLCAWSAAPIRNTEAFFGQGTRLTVV.

This clone was seen a single time. The chain couples TRBV6-5 to TRBJ1-1; D is unclear. With 8 bases removed from V and 5 bases from J, the gap between germline ends came to 9 bases. The CDR3 is made up of 11 amino acids. Germline V gives CDR1 MNHEY, CDR2 SVGAGI. In DNA, the CDR3 is TGTGCCAGCCGTACTGGGACTGAAGCTTTCTTT. Encoded protein: CASRTGTEAFF.

The V call is TRBV28, the J call TRBJ1-3; D call uncertain. This CDR3 has 16 amino acids. V lost 5 bases and J 0 bases, leaving 14 bases between the germline ends. Germline V gene lookup returns CDR1 MDHEN and CDR2 SYDVKM. The CDR3 bases are TGTGCCAGCAGTCCGTCGGGCCGGAGCTCTGGAAACACCATATATTTT. This translates into CASSPSGRSSGNTIYF.

This clone was seen only once. The chain joins TRBV10-3 to TRBJ1-6; no definite D call. This CDR3 has 15 residues. Between the trimmed V and J ends, which lost 3 bases and 9 bases, there was a span of 15 bases. Germline CDR1 reads ENHRY; CDR2 reads SYGVKD. The DNA of the CDR3 is TGTGCCATCAGTGAAGGGCGGCTTTGGGGTTCACCCCTCCACTTT. It is translated as CAISEGRLWGSPLHF.

CDR3 in amino acids: CASSNSGQGYSNQPQHF. CDR3 nucleotide sequence: TGTGCCAGCAGTAACTCGGGACAGGGTTATAGCAATCAGCCCCAGCATTTT. This rearrangement joins TRBV28 to TRBJ1-5, with 9 bases that match TRBD1. Trimming cost V 5 bases and J 0 bases; bases outside gene matches: 8. Per the germline V gene, CDR1 is MDHEN and CDR2 is SYDVKM. CDR3 size: 17 residues.

The chain employs TRBV30 and TRBJ1-1; D is unclear. Germline values: CDR1 GTSNPN, CDR2 SVGIG (reference sequence). This CDR3 has 13 residues. The CDR3 DNA reads as TGTGCGCGGACCCGCCTCATGAACACTGAAGCTTTCTTT. Its protein product is CARTRLMNTEAFF.

A single count supports this clone. This chain connects TRBV27 to TRBJ2-4; a possible D gene is TRBD1 (6 bases). In germline, CDR1 is MNHEY, CDR2 SMNVEV (reference sequence). This CDR3 comprises 13 residues. V was clipped by 8 bases and J by 4 bases, with 12 bases between them. CDR3 sequence reads: CASWNDRKNIQYF. The CDR3 DNA sequence: TGTGCCAGCTGGAACGACAGGAAAAACATTCAGTACTTC.

This chain uses TRBV3-1 (or the pseudogene TRBV3-2) with TRBJ1-6; D not resolved. V was pared by 3 bases and J by 5 bases, with 5 bases between. From germline, CDR1 is LGHDT and CDR2 YNNKEL (reference sequence). CDR3 length: 13 residues. CDR3 residues: CASSQPDNSPLHF. In DNA, the CDR3 is TGTGCCAGCAGCCAGCCCGATAATTCACCCCTCCACTTT.

The V and J genes are TRBV12-3 or TRBV12-4 and TRBJ2-3, with D unclear. Between the trimmed V and J ends, which lost 1 base and 4 bases, there was a span of 3 bases. The CDR3 has 12 amino acids. CDR3 sequence: CASSLVADTQYF. For the CDR3, the DNA is TGTGCCAGCAGTTTAGTGGCAGATACGCAGTATTTT.

V gene TRBV28 combines with J gene TRBJ1-1; D uncertain. The germline CDR1 and CDR2 sequences are MDHEN and SYDVKM. The ends were cut back, 6 bases at V and 0 bases at J, with 8 bases in the middle. The CDR3 consists of 13 residues. The CDR3 loop reads CASSVPMNTEAFF. In DNA, the CDR3 is TGTGCCAGCAGCGTTCCCATGAACACTGAAGCTTTCTTT.

The V gene is TRBV4-3, the J gene TRBJ2-2; D gene ambiguous. The CDR3 extends over 15 amino acids. The germline V gene has CDR1 LGHNA and CDR2 YSLEER. Trimming took off 3 bases at V and 0 bases at J, with 8 bases between the two ends. CDR3 protein: CASSHSTANTGELFF. The CDR3 DNA sequence: TGCGCCAGCAGCCACTCCACCGCGAACACCGGGGAGCTGTTTTTT.